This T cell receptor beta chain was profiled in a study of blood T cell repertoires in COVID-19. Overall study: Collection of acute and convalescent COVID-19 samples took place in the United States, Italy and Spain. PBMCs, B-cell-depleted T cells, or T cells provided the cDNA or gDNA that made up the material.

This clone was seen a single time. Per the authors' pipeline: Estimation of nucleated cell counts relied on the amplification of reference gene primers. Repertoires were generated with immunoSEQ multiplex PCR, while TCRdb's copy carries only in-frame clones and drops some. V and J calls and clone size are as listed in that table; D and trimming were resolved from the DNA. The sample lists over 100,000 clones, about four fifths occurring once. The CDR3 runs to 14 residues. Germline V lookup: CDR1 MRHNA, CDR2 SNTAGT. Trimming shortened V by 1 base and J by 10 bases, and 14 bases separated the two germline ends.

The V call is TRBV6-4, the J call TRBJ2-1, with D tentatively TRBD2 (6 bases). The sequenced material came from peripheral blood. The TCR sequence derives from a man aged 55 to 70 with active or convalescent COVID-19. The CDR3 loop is CASSDWEEKREQFF. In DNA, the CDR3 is TGTGCCAGCAGTGACTGGGAGGAGAAGCGGGAGCAGTTCTTC.